This TCR beta chain was recovered during a study of T cell changes during pregnancy in multiple sclerosis. TCRdb keeps only in-frame clones here, not all; method: immunoSEQ multiplex PCR. Among tens of thousands of clones listed, about 88% were seen once. Unmatched junction bases numbered 4, after V lost 7 bases and J lost 6 bases. Looked up from germline, CDR1 is LNHDA and CDR2 is SQIVND (reference sequence). The CDR3 loop spans 13 amino acids. This specimen consisted of CD4+ T cells from peripheral blood mononuclear cells, obtained in the second trimester of pregnancy. V and J are TRBV19 and TRBJ2-1, with 9 bases identical to TRBD2. This TCR derives from a female donor with multiple sclerosis, enrolled in a pregnancy study. The CDR3 sequence is CASTKRGVNEQFF. The CDR3 DNA reads as TGTGCCAGTACCAAGCGGGGGGTCAATGAGCAGTTCTTC.